Below, 14 T cell receptor beta chains from the same sample are listed, as sequenced in a study of shared clonotypes between healthy human individuals. The naive CD8 fraction comprised CD45RO-negative cells positively selected for CCR7 and excluded terminally differentiated effector memory CD45RA+ cells. Generated by immunoSEQ multiplex PCR, the TCRdb table keeps only in-frame clones and is missing some. The sample records some 2,100,000 clones, about 93% being singletons. Sequenced sample: naive CD8+ T cells from PBMCs. These TCRs come from a man between 18 and 29 years old in good health. Some clones in this sample may be carry-over from other donors' samples.

The V and J genes are TRBV5-1 and TRBJ1-1; D uncertain. Germline V gene sequence: CDR1 SGHRS, CDR2 YFSETQ. The CDR3 is made up of 15 amino acids. V lost 1 base, J lost 1 base, and 11 bases lay in between. CDR3 bases: TGCGCCAGCAGCTTGATATACAGCCCGAACACTGAAGCTTTCTTT. It translates to CASSLIYSPNTEAFF.

The CDR3 spells CASSPYRAGLYEQYF. In nucleotides, the CDR3 is TGTGCCAGCAGTCCCTACAGGGCGGGACTCTACGAGCAGTACTTC. The chain has TRBV28 and TRBJ2-7; TRBD1 or TRBD2 may be the D gene (6 bases each). V was cut by 5 bases and J by 3 bases, with 17 bases left in between. The CDR3 covers 15 residues. Per germline, CDR1 MDHEN and CDR2 SYDVKM.

The chain carries TRBV6-1 and TRBJ1-5; tentative D call: TRBD1 (5 bases). The CDR3 loop spans 14 amino acids. Germline CDR1 reads MNHNS; CDR2 reads SASEGT. The V and J ends lost 7 bases and 2 bases respectively, with 12 bases between them. This CDR3 is CASTERGRNQPQHF. The CDR3 nucleotides read TGTGCCAGCACAGAACGGGGACGCAATCAGCCCCAGCATTTT.

This clone was counted a few times. Other DNA sequences in the sample encode the same CDR3. The rearrangement uses TRBV5-6 and TRBJ2-7; D is tentatively TRBD1 or TRBD2 (5 bases each). Germline loops: CDR1 SGHDT, CDR2 YYEEEE. Trimming removed 4 bases from V and 0 bases from J, with 11 bases in between. The CDR3 covers 14 residues. The CDR3 region has the DNA TGTGCCAGCAGCCCGGGACGGAGCTCCTACGAGCAGTACTTC. As protein: CASSPGRSSYEQYF. Together with reference TRBV5-6 and TRBJ2-7, the CDR3 gives the full variable domain: DAGVTQSPTHLIKTRGQQVTLRCSPKSGHDTVSWYQQALGQGPQFIFQYYEEEERQRGNFPDRFSGHQFPNYSSELNVNALLLGDSALYLCASSPGRSSYEQYFGPGTRLTVT.

This clone has only one observation. The V call is TRBV6-1, the J call TRBJ1-1; D is possibly TRBD1 (5 bases). Germline V gene lookup returns CDR1 MNHNS and CDR2 SASEGT. The CDR3 consists of 14 residues. Deletions cut 6 bases from V and 0 bases from J, with 11 bases between. The CDR3 DNA is TGTGCCAGCAGACCGGGACGGTTGAACACTGAAGCTTTCTTT. Amino acids: CASRPGRLNTEAFF.

For this clone: Other nucleotide sequences in the sample specify the same CDR3. This chain joins TRBV14 and TRBJ2-7; TRBD1 is a possible D gene (7 bases). Germline V gene sequence: CDR1 SGHDN, CDR2 FVKESK. With 4 bases removed from V and 3 bases from J, the gap between germline ends came to 10 bases. The CDR3 loop spans 13 amino acids. The DNA for the CDR3 is TGTGCCAGCAGCCCAGGGGGGTACTACGAGCAGTACTTC. The encoded protein is CASSPGGYYEQYF.

V and J are TRBV7-9 and TRBJ2-7, with unresolved D. Germline V CDR1 and CDR2: SEHNR, FQNEAQ (reference sequence). The CDR3 totals 17 residues. Trimming took 5 bases from V and 3 from J, leaving 23 bases between them. The CDR3 region has the DNA TGTGCCAGCAGCAAAACCGGGCCCAGGAGCTATTTCTACGAGCAGTACTTC. Encoded protein: CASSKTGPRSYFYEQYF.

This chain connects TRBV28 to TRBJ2-3; D remains unclear. The germline V gene has CDR1 MDHEN and CDR2 SYDVKM. With 10 bases removed from V and 3 bases from J, the gap between germline ends came to 11 bases. This CDR3 region has 12 residues. This chain's CDR3 is CAIEDRTDTQYF. The CDR3 DNA reads TGTGCCATCGAGGATCGGACAGATACGCAGTATTTT. The full variable domain, with the rest looked up from reference TRBV28 and TRBJ2-3, is DVKVTQSSRYLVKRTGEKVFLECVQDMDHENMFWYRQDPGLGLRLIYFSYDVKMKEKGDIPEGYSVSREKKERFSLILESASTNQTSMYLCAIEDRTDTQYFGPGTRLTVL.

The V call is TRBV27, the J call TRBJ2-7; the match to TRBD1 covers 7 bases. In germline, CDR1 is MNHEY, CDR2 SMNVEV (reference sequence). The V segment lost 0 bases and the J segment 2 bases; nucleotides outside the gene matches: 7. The CDR3 extends over 16 amino acids. The CDR3 DNA reads TGTGCCAGCAGTTTATCCGGCAGGGGGTTACCCTACGAGCAGTACTTC. Its protein product is CASSLSGRGLPYEQYF.

Notes on this clone: The sample has other DNA sequences that encode this CDR3 too. V and J are TRBV27 and TRBJ1-1; D might be TRBD1 (5 bases). Trimming pared 5 bases from V and 2 bases from J, leaving 15 bases between. The CDR3 spans 15 residues. Germline CDR1 is MNHEY and CDR2 is SMNVEV (reference sequence). CDR3 DNA sequence: TGTGCCAGCAGTCCTCCGGGAGGGACTAACACTGAAGCTTTCTTT. It translates to CASSPPGGTNTEAFF.

The chain couples TRBV2 to TRBJ1-4, with D tentatively TRBD1 (6 bases). The CDR3 covers 16 residues. V was pared by 2 bases and J by 10 bases, with 20 bases between. The germline V gene has CDR1 SNHLY and CDR2 FYNNEI. This CDR3 reads CASSENLGAISGKLFF. CDR3 coding DNA: TGTGCCAGCAGTGAAAACCTGGGGGCAATTTCCGGAAAACTGTTTTTT.

The V call is TRBV5-5, the J call TRBJ1-1; possible D gene TRBD1, 5 bases. The CDR3 totals 14 residues. CDR1 is SGHKS and CDR2 is YYEKEE in the germline V gene (reference sequence). V was pared by 0 bases and J by 1 base, with 7 bases between. CDR3 bases: TGTGCCAGCAGCTTGGCCGGGACGAACACTGAAGCTTTCTTT. Encoded protein: CASSLAGTNTEAFF.

The V gene is TRBV5-1, the J gene TRBJ1-1; D may be TRBD1 (5 bases). The germline CDR1 and CDR2 sequences are SGHRS and YFSETQ. The CDR3 spans 16 residues. Trimming left V 4 bases short and J 2 bases short, with 18 bases between. The DNA for the CDR3 is TGCGCCAGCAGCACGGCGAGATCGGGACTCAACACTGAAGCTTTCTTT. Its protein is CASSTARSGLNTEAFF.

The rearrangement links TRBV28 to TRBJ2-1, with D possibly TRBD1 on 6 matching bases. CDR1 MDHEN and CDR2 SYDVKM come from the germline V gene. This CDR3 region has 15 residues. Between the trimmed V and J ends, which lost 5 bases and 1 base, there was a span of 12 bases. CDR3 amino acids: CASSIQGNSYNEQFF. CDR3 nucleotide sequence: TGTGCCAGCAGTATTCAGGGGAATTCCTACAATGAGCAGTTCTTC.